This T cell receptor beta chain appears in the sequencing data of a study of shared clonotypes between healthy human individuals. Regarding this clone: The antigen remains unidentified.

The CDR3 loop spans 13 amino acids. The germline V and J ends were trimmed by 4 bases and 12 bases, with 18 bases remaining between them. Germline V lookup: CDR1 SEHNR, CDR2 FQNEAQ (reference sequence). Running of the assay took place at deep level. Assay: immunoSEQ multiplex PCR; the TCRdb copy retains only in-frame clones and omits some. The sample lists roughly 2.5 million clones, around nine tenths seen once, with about 0.13% in the top ten. Whole-study findings and limits: How much donors shared clonotypes was expected to be affected by sequencing depth.

The donors, all of them Caucasian adults, lived in Nashville, Tennessee. The receptor was isolated from a man in his late teens or twenties in good health. The chain couples TRBV7-9 to TRBJ1-1; possible D gene TRBD1, 5 bases. Sequenced: naive CD4+ T cells sorted from blood. Documented subset: CD45RA+ positively selected. This chain's CDR3 is CASSSGVWSSSFF. In DNA, the CDR3 is TGTGCCAGCAGCTCGGGGGTTTGGAGTTCGTCTTTCTTT.